The 21 T cell receptor beta chains below all came from one sample that was sequenced in a study of beta chain features in type 1 diabetes. Expressed TCRB transcripts were sequenced because the isolated RNA had all been reverse transcribed beforehand. Clones were read by immunoSEQ multiplex PCR, and TCRdb kept only the in-frame ones, dropping some. Among a few hundred thousand clones listed, around 12% were seen once. Whole-study results and caveats: In every one of the four CD4+ subsets, TCRB CDR3s were moderately but significantly shorter in Type 1 diabetes patients.

These receptors have no known antigen. The specimen sequenced was naive CD4+ T cells from blood. These receptors all come from a woman between 18 and 30 years old with type 1 diabetes.

In its sample, this clone was seen a few times. This chain uses TRBV7-2 with TRBJ2-2; maybe TRBD1 (6 bases). Germline V gives CDR1 SGHTA, CDR2 FQGNSA. The CDR3 runs to 15 residues. The germline V and J ends were trimmed by 2 bases and 7 bases, with 14 bases remaining between them. CDR3 amino acids: CASSLTQGGVGELFF. As DNA, the CDR3 is TGTGCCAGCAGCTTAACTCAAGGGGGTGTCGGGGAGCTGTTTTTT.

This clone was observed a few times. The genes are TRBV7-2 and TRBJ2-7; D possibly corresponds to TRBD1 (6 bases). V was cut by 1 base and J by 2 bases, with 15 bases left in between. The CDR3 runs to 16 residues. Germline CDR1 SGHTA, CDR2 FQGNSA. CDR3 nucleotide sequence: TGTGCCAGCAGCTTAGGCTCCGTGGGGGCGGCCTACGAGCAGTACTTC. Residues: CASSLGSVGAAYEQYF.

This clone was counted a few times. The genes are TRBV6-5 and TRBJ1-2; maybe TRBD1 (5 bases). Germline loops: CDR1 MNHEY, CDR2 SVGAGI. Trimming took 5 bases from V and 8 from J, leaving 18 bases between them. The CDR3 covers 14 residues. The CDR3 DNA is TGTGCCAGCAGTGAAGATTGGCAGGGTATGGGCTACACCTTC. It translates to CASSEDWQGMGYTF.

The chain joins TRBV2 to TRBJ1-5; 8 bases match TRBD1. CDR1 SNHLY and CDR2 FYNNEI come from the germline V gene. The CDR3 has 14 amino acids. V shed 4 bases, J shed 4 bases, and the junction held 3 bases outside the gene matches. The CDR3, as DNA: TGTGCCAGCAGTGGGGACAGGAGGAATCAGCCCCAGCATTTT. Encoded protein: CASSGDRRNQPQHF.

The chain links TRBV6-5 to TRBJ2-1; 13 nucleotides match TRBD2. The V gene end was trimmed by 4 bases and the J gene end by 7 bases; junction bases not matched to a gene: 4. The CDR3 is 15 amino acids. Per germline, CDR1 MNHEY and CDR2 SVGAGI. In DNA, the CDR3 is TGTGCCAGCAGTTTCGGACTAGCGGGAGTGAATGAGCAGTTCTTC. This sequence encodes CASSFGLAGVNEQFF.

This clone was observed a handful of times. The gene calls are TRBV7-8 and TRBJ2-3, with 7 bases fitting TRBD2. The CDR3 has 12 residues. The trim removed 11 bases at V and 9 bases at J, leaving 11 bases unmatched. Germline V gives CDR1 SGHVS, CDR2 FQNEAQ. The CDR3 loop is CAAGGSGTTQYF. CDR3 nucleotides: TGTGCCGCCGGCGGGAGCGGGACGACGCAGTATTTT.

The table lists this clone with a few counts. This rearrangement joins TRBV5-4 to TRBJ2-7, with TRBD2 matching 15 bases. This CDR3 region has 15 residues. Per germline, CDR1 SGHNT and CDR2 YYREEE (reference sequence). Germline trimming cut 4 bases from V and 7 bases from J; bases unmatched to any gene: 6. The CDR3 spells CASSRTSGRAREQYF. As DNA, the CDR3 is TGTGCCAGCAGCAGGACTAGCGGGAGGGCCAGGGAGCAGTACTTC.

This clone was picked up a small number of times. The V and J genes are TRBV29-1 and TRBJ1-1; 9 positions agree with TRBD1. The CDR3 totals 12 residues. The germline V gene has CDR1 SQVTM and CDR2 ANQGSEA. The CDR3 DNA reads TGCGCCGGAGGGGGACAGGGCGTTGAAGCTTTCTTT. This translates into CAGGGQGVEAFF.

This clone came up a few times. The chain combines TRBV5-4 with TRBJ1-1, with a possible D match to TRBD1 (6 bases). Germline lookup yields CDR1 SGHNT and CDR2 YYREEE (reference sequence). The CDR3 runs to 14 residues. The germline V and J ends were trimmed by 3 bases and 3 bases, with 12 bases remaining between them. The CDR3 here is CASSYRGGDTEAFF. For the CDR3, the DNA is TGTGCCAGCAGCTATAGGGGGGGGGACACTGAAGCTTTCTTT. The whole variable domain, remainder taken from reference TRBV5-4 and TRBJ1-1, is ETGVTQSPTHLIKTRGQQVTLRCSSQSGHNTVSWYQQALGQGPQFIFQYYREEENGRGNFPPRFSGLQFPNYSSELNVNALELDDSALYLCASSYRGGDTEAFFGQGTRLTVV.

This chain links TRBV13 with TRBJ2-5, with a possible D match to TRBD1 (6 bases). V lost 5 bases to trimming and J lost 2 bases, with 12 bases between them. Germline V gives CDR1 PRHDT, CDR2 FYEKMQ (reference sequence). The CDR3 runs to 14 residues. As DNA, the CDR3 is TGTGCCAGCAGCCCCAGGGGTGCGCAAGAGACCCAGTACTTC. It codes for CASSPRGAQETQYF.

This clone was observed a few times. The chain has TRBV30 and TRBJ1-1, with a tentative D call TRBD1 (6 bases). Deletions cut 8 bases from V and 4 bases from J, with 14 bases between. CDR1 is GTSNPN, CDR2 SVGIG, per germline (reference sequence). CDR3 length equals 12 residues. The CDR3 DNA reads as TGTGCCGCCCAGGGGAAGGTCACTGAAGCTTTCTTT. This codes for CAAQGKVTEAFF.

This clone has just a few counts. V usage is TRBV20-1 and J usage is TRBJ2-3, with no clear D. V was trimmed by 1 base and J by 10 bases, leaving 9 bases between them. The CDR3 loop spans 11 amino acids. Germline V gene lookup returns CDR1 DFQATT and CDR2 SNEGSKA (reference sequence). DNA for the CDR3: TGCAGTGCTAGAGCCGTCGAGGCGCAGTATTTT. Its protein is CSARAVEAQYF.

In its sample, this clone was seen a few times. The V and J genes are TRBV19 and TRBJ1-4; no clear D. In germline, CDR1 is LNHDA, CDR2 SQIVND (reference sequence). The CDR3 runs 14 residues. V lost 8 bases and J lost 6, with 16 bases in between. The CDR3 DNA reads as TGTGCCAGTTGGCGTAGGGCCGGGGATGAAAAACTGTTTTTT. Protein product: CASWRRAGDEKLFF.

The gene calls are TRBV11-1 and TRBJ2-7; perhaps TRBD2 as D (5 bases). V lost 3 bases and J 1 base, leaving 13 bases between the germline ends. The CDR3 totals 15 residues. Germline V gene lookup returns CDR1 SGHAT and CDR2 FQDESV (reference sequence). The CDR3 DNA reads TGTGCCAGCAGCTTTCTCCGGGGAGTTTCCTACGAGCAGTACTTC. Encoded protein: CASSFLRGVSYEQYF.

This clone appeared a few times. This chain connects TRBV30 to TRBJ1-5; no clear D. This CDR3 has 13 amino acids. Germline-derived CDR1 and CDR2 are GTSNPN and SVGIG (reference sequence). Trimming pared 0 bases from V and 5 bases from J, leaving 8 bases between. The CDR3: CAWSVFSDQPQHF. The CDR3 DNA follows: TGTGCCTGGAGTGTCTTCAGCGATCAGCCCCAGCATTTT.

This clone was observed a few times. This chain uses TRBV7-9 with TRBJ1-4; D is uncertain. The CDR3 is 11 amino acids. Trimming left V 8 bases short and J 4 bases short, with 5 bases between. Germline V gives CDR1 SEHNR, CDR2 FQNEAQ (reference sequence). CDR3: CASHSNEKLFF. The CDR3 DNA reads TGTGCCAGCCACAGTAATGAAAAACTGTTTTTT.

The chain has TRBV28 and TRBJ2-7; 8 nucleotides align to TRBD1. Losses at the gene ends were 8 bases for V and 1 base for J; bases not matched to a gene: 16. The CDR3 extends over 17 amino acids. The germline gives CDR1 MDHEN, CDR2 SYDVKM. CDR3 protein: CASRSGGAGPTSYEQYF. The CDR3 DNA follows: TGTGCCAGCCGTTCAGGGGGCGCGGGTCCTACGTCCTACGAGCAGTACTTC.

This clone was seen a few times. This chain uses TRBV14 with TRBJ1-1; D gene unclear. CDR1 SGHDN and CDR2 FVKESK come from the germline V gene. V was trimmed by 3 bases and J by 0 bases, leaving 5 bases between them. The CDR3 runs 13 residues. The CDR3 nucleotides read TGTGCCAGCAGCCACAGTCTGAACACTGAAGCTTTCTTT. Its protein is CASSHSLNTEAFF. Full variable domain (missing parts from reference TRBV14 and TRBJ1-1): EAGVTQFPSHSVIEKGQTVTLRCDPISGHDNLYWYRRVMGKEIKFLLHFVKESKQDESGMPNNRFLAERTGGTYSTLKVQPAELEDSGVYFCASSHSLNTEAFFGQGTRLTVV.

This chain connects TRBV20-1 to TRBJ2-3; D possibly corresponds to TRBD2 (5 bases). The CDR3 is 11 residues long. CDR1 and CDR2 from the germline V gene are DFQATT and SNEGSKA (reference sequence). The germline V and J ends were trimmed by 7 bases and 11 bases, with 16 bases remaining between them. The CDR3 DNA is TGCAGTGTCGACTATTCCCCGGGGCAGTATTTT. Its protein product is CSVDYSPGQYF.

This clone turned up a few times. J is TRBJ1-1 and V is TRBV6-5, with D tentatively TRBD1 (6 bases). This CDR3 spans 13 amino acids. Germline V gives CDR1 MNHEY, CDR2 SVGAGI. V lost 10 bases and J lost 1, with 13 bases in between. In nucleotides, the CDR3 is TGTGCCACAAACAGGGTTGGGAACACTGAAGCTTTCTTT. This gives the protein CATNRVGNTEAFF.

This clone showed up just a few times. The rearrangement uses TRBV28 and TRBJ1-2, with D possibly TRBD1 on 5 matching bases. Per germline, CDR1 MDHEN and CDR2 SYDVKM. Trimming left V 5 bases short and J 3 bases short, with 13 bases between. The CDR3 contains 14 residues. CDR3 sequence: CASSGWGEDYGYTF. In DNA form, the CDR3 reads TGTGCCAGCAGTGGCTGGGGGGAGGACTATGGCTACACCTTC.